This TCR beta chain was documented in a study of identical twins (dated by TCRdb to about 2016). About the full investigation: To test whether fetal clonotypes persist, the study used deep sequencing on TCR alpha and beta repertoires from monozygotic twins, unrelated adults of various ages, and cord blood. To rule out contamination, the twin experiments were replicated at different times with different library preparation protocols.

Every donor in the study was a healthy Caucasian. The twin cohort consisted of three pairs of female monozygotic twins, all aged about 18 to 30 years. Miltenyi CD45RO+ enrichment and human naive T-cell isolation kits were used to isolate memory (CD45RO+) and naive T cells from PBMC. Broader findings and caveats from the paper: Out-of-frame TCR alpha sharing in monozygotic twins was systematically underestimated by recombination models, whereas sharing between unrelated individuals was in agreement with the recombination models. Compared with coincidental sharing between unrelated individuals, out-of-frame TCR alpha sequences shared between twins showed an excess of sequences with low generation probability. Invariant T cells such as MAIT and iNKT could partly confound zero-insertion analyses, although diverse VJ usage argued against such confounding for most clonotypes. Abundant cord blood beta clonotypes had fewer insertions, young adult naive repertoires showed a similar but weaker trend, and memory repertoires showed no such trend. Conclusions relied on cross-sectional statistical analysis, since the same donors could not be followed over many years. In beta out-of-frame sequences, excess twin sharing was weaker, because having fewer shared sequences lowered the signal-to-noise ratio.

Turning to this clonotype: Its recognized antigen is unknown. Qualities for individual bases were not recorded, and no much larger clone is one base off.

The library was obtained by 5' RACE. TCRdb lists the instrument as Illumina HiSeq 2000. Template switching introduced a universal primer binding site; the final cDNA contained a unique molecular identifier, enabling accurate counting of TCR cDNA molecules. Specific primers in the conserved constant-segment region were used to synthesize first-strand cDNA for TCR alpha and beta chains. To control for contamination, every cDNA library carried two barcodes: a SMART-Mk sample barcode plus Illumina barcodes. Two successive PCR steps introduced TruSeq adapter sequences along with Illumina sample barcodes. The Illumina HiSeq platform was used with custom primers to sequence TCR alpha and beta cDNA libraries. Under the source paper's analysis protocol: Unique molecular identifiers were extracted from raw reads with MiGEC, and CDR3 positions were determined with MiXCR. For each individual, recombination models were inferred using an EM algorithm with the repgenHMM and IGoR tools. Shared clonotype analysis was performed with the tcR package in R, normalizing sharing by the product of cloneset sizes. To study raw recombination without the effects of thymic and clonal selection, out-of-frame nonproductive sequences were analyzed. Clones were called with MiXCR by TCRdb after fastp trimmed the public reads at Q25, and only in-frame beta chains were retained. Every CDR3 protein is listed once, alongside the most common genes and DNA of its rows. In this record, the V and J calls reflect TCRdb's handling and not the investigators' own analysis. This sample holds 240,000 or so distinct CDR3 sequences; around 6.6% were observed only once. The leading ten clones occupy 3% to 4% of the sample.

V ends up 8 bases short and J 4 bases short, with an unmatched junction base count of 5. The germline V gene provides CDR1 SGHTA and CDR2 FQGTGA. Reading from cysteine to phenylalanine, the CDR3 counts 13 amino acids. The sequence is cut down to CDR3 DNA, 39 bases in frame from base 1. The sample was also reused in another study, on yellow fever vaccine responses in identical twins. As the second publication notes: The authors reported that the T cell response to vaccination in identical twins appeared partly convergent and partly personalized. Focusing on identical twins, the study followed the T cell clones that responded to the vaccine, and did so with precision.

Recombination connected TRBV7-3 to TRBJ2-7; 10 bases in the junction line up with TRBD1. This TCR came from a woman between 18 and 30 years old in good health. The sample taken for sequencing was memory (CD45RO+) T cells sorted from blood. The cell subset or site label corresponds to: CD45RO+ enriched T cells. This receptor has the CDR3 CASGRDRGYEQYF. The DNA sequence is TGTGCCAGCGGCCGGGACAGGGGATACGAGCAGTACTTC.